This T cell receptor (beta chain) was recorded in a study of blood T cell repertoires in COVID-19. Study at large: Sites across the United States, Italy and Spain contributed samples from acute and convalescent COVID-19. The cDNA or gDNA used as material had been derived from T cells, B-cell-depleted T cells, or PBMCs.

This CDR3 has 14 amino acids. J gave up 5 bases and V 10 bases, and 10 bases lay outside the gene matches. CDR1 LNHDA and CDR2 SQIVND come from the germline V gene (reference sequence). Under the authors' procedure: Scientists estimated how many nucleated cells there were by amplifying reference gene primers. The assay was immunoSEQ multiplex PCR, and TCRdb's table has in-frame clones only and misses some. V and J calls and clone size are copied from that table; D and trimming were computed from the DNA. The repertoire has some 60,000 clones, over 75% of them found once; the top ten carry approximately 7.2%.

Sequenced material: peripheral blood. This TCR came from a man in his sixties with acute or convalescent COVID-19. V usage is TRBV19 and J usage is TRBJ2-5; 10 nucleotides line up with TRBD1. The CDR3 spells CATLGGGQGETQYF. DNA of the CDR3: TGTGCCACCCTCGGTGGGGGACAGGGGGAGACCCAGTACTTC.